The source of this T cell receptor (beta chain) is a study of Ad26.COV2.S vaccination and SARS-CoV-2 variants. Looking at the study overall: Donor allocation was to the COV1001 Ad26.COV2.S trial arm. Each vaccinee took Ad26.COV2.S intramuscularly, once or twice 56 days apart.

Germline CDR1 is SNHLY and CDR2 is FYNNEI. V was clipped by 8 bases and J by 3 bases, with 7 bases between them. The CDR3 extends over 11 amino acids. A remark on this clone: What it recognizes is unknown.

General study points: Marked by substantial breadth, spike-specific CD8+ and CD4+ T cell responses were reportedly seen after vaccination.

The data were produced by immunoSEQ multiplex PCR, yet TCRdb's version contains in-frame clones alone and is incomplete. The table has about 410,000 clones, about 88% seen once. Treatment here: about 20 received Ad26.COV2.S at low or high dose, single or two shots; roughly 5 received placebo; per-sample allocation not given. Collection of the samples took place on day 63 after the first injection of vaccine or placebo. This material consisted of peripheral blood, taken in a trial of Ad26.COV2.S vaccine versus placebo. The TCR comes from a person aged 18-60 years who received the Ad26.COV2.S COVID-19 vaccine or a placebo. V and J are TRBV2 and TRBJ2-5; D call uncertain. The CDR3: CASCREETQYF. The CDR3 DNA sequence: TGTGCCAGCTGTCGGGAAGAGACCCAGTACTTC. Supplemented by reference TRBV2 and TRBJ2-5, the full variable domain reads EPEVTQTPSHQVTQMGQEVILRCVPISNHLYFYWYRQILGQKVEFLVSFYNNEISEKSEIFDDQFSVERPDGSNFTLKIRSTKLEDSAMYFCASCREETQYFGPGTRLLVL.